The present entry profiles one TCR beta chain with its context. Its antigen is not yet known. It has no much larger one-base neighbor in the sample; base qualities were not kept. For CDR1 and CDR2, the germline V gene (reference sequence) lists LNHDA and SQIVND. After removal of 4 bases from V and 7 bases from J, the junction retains 10 bases not matched to a gene. The CDR3 covers 14 residues, taking in both the cysteine and the phenylalanine. Only the CDR3 region is kept as DNA, spanning 42 bases read in frame from base 1. Stable Graves' hyperthyroidism was defined as no progression to ophthalmopathy during 18 months of follow-up. The hyperthyroidism patients were between 18 and 65 years old and newly diagnosed, with a disease duration of less than 2 months. Exclusion was applied to patients with uncontrolled infections, other autoimmune diseases, pregnancy or lactation. Diagnoses were established on the basis of clinical symptoms, serum thyroxine and TRAb, thyroid ultrasound, and orbital computed tomography. Total RNA was extracted with Trizol reagent, and quality was checked on an Agilent 2100 Bioanalyzer.

This sample is drawn from a study of T cells in Graves' hyperthyroidism and ophthalmopathy (dated by TCRdb to between 2018 and 2021). Background on the whole study: TCR V-J signatures able to tell the groups apart were searched for in a discovery cohort of 90 to 100 patients, of whom under 45 had Graves' ophthalmopathy and some 60 had stable Graves' hyperthyroidism. The study also compared thyroid tissue and blood T-cell repertoires from five or six Graves' hyperthyroidism patients. An independent validation cohort of 18 to 20 hyperthyroidism patients and approximately 17 patients who later progressed to ophthalmopathy tested prospective prediction of ophthalmopathy. For training and testing, the 100 or so patients in the discovery cohort were randomly divided in a 7:3 ratio. After blood sampling, hyperthyroidism patients were treated with methimazole at a starting dose of 30 mg daily, and ophthalmopathy patients were treated with high-dose intravenous methylprednisolone. TCR Vbeta CDR3 sequencing of fewer than 150 peripheral blood samples (43 ophthalmopathy, 75 hyperthyroidism and roughly 17 progressor patients) is reported in the paper. Beyond this particular receptor, the publication reports: A 13 V-J signature model separated ophthalmopathy from stable hyperthyroidism, with roughly 88% sensitivity and 81.08% specificity in cross-validation and 80%/75% in testing. Blood samples also contained most of the expanded thyroid clonotypes (frequency above 0.001), which suggests that blood repertoires may reflect thyroid immune responses. No statistical method was used to fix the sample size in advance, and group allocation was not hidden from the investigators. In validation, progression to ophthalmopathy was predicted by the model with around 70% sensitivity and about 72% specificity, a median of approximately 6.5 months before onset.

TCR beta CDR3 regions were amplified from RNA transcripts. The TCR CDR3 was subjected to a first round of RT-PCR using the HTBI primer set and the Qiagen OneStep RT-PCR kit. Libraries were constructed in a second round of multiplex PCR, after which size selection and purification were carried out. Libraries were sequenced paired-end with 100 bp reads on an Illumina HiSeq2000. Per the original workflow: SOAPnuke was used to process the raw data, throwing out any read that contained adapters or uncalled bases, had a mean Phred below 15, or lacked an exact constant-primer or identifier match. COPE v1.2.5 was used to merge high-quality paired reads, and clonotypes were defined as unique nucleotide sequences. Clonotypes were aligned to IMGT TRBV, TRBD and TRBJ reference segments using MiTCR v1.1. The analysis included only V-J combinations with a frequency above 0.0001, which together covered around 99% of the repertoires. A TCS score was defined as the ratio of F50 (clonal expansion) to E x V (chaos), with BLOSUM62-based TCRdist applied between CDR3 peptides within each V-J. Welch's t-statistics and random forest reduced roughly 540 V-J features to roughly 13, which were used in a naive Bayes classifier (R e1071). The similarity between thyroid and blood repertoires was quantified using the Morisita-Horn index. TCRdb itself trimmed the public reads at Q25 with fastp, ran MiXCR and retained productive beta chains. Each CDR3 protein gets just one entry, which takes the most common genes and DNA from the rows behind it. It is TCRdb's table, rather than the study itself, that gives the V and J calls and clone size. A total of about 580,000 distinct CDR3 sequences appear in this sample, just over 45% of them only once. The ten largest make up roughly 7.7% of the sample.

The sequenced sample was peripheral blood or thyroid tissue (not recorded which). This chain joins TRBV19 to TRBJ2-7; TRBD1 lines up with 7 middle nucleotides. The TCR originated in a woman in her late teens or twenties with Graves' hyperthyroidism. The CDR3 reads as follows: CASSTTGAGDEQYF. The DNA is as follows: TGTGCCAGTAGTACAACAGGGGCCGGCGATGAGCAGTACTTC. This CDR3, with the reference TRBV19 and TRBJ2-7 proteins standing in past its ends, gives the full variable domain DGGITQSPKYLFRKEGQNVTLSCEQNLNHDAMYWYRQDPGQGLRLIYYSQIVNDFQKGDIAEGYSVSREKKESFPLTVTSAQKNPTAFYLCASSTTGAGDEQYFGPGTRLTVT.